This passage covers 7 T cell receptor beta chains from one sample sequenced in a study of blood T cells in healthy people across ages (dated by TCRdb to 2014 to 2015). The library was prepared using 5' RACE. These reads were obtained on an Illumina HiSeq 2500. A second PCR of about 7 to 12 cycles was performed with a sample-barcoded 5' primer and a J-beta primer mix. Starting from the raw public reads, TCRdb applied fastp trimming at Q25, assembled clones with MiXCR and retained in-frame beta chains. Records with the same CDR3 protein are collapsed into one entry carrying the most frequent genes and DNA. Counted in this sample were approximately 1.5 million distinct CDR3 sequences; under 55% of them appeared once. The top ten clonotypes cover more than 4% of the sample. Sequenced sample: blood. The receptors derive from a woman aged 18-30 years in good health.

The chain links TRBV12-3 or TRBV12-4 to TRBJ2-5; weak D call: TRBD2 (6 bases). Trimming pared 2 bases from V and 11 bases from J, leaving 30 bases between. This CDR3 contains 18 residues. The CDR3 DNA reads as TGTGCCAGCAGTTTATCGTCCCTAGCGCGCATTACCTACAATGAGCAGTACTTC. Residues: CASSLSSLARITYNEQYF.

The chain carries TRBV11-2 and TRBJ2-4; D is undetermined. From germline, CDR1 is SGHAT and CDR2 FQNNGV. CDR3 length: 14 amino acids. V lost 5 bases and J lost 4, with 12 bases in between. CDR3 protein: CASSPNVGKNIQYF. For the CDR3, the DNA is TGTGCCAGCAGCCCGAACGTGGGGAAAAACATTCAGTACTTC. The full variable domain, in which reference TRBV11-2 and TRBJ2-4 provide the parts outside the CDR3, is EAGVAQSPRYKIIEKRQSVAFWCNPISGHATLYWYQQILGQGPKLLIQFQNNGVVDDSQLPKDRFSAERLKGVDSTLKIQPAKLEDSAVYLCASSPNVGKNIQYFGAGTRLSVL.

This clonotype was observed a few times. The chain uses TRBV29-1 and TRBJ2-1; 8 bases line up with TRBD2. The CDR3 is 14 residues long. J gave up 6 bases and V 3 bases, and 7 bases lay outside the gene matches. Germline loops: CDR1 SQVTM, CDR2 ANQGSEA. The CDR3 DNA reads TGCAGCGTTGATGCGGGACTAGGGGGCAATGAGCAGTTCTTC. This translates into CSVDAGLGGNEQFF.

This chain links TRBV28 with TRBJ1-5; D is perhaps TRBD1 (5 bases). Germline-derived CDR1 and CDR2 are MDHEN and SYDVKM. V shed 5 bases and J shed 0 bases, with 17 bases lying between them. There are 17 residues in the CDR3. CDR3 sequence reads: CASSTRQNSYSNQPQHF. The CDR3 DNA is TGTGCCAGCAGTACCAGACAGAATTCATATAGCAATCAGCCCCAGCATTTT.

This chain joins TRBV28 and TRBJ2-3; D perhaps matches TRBD2 (6 bases). CDR3 length equals 18 residues. V lost 4 bases and J 1 base, leaving 21 bases between the germline ends. Germline CDR1 and CDR2: MDHEN and SYDVKM. CDR3 residues: CASSSMALREFGTDTQYF. In nucleotides, the CDR3 is TGTGCCAGCAGTTCTATGGCCCTTCGGGAGTTCGGCACAGATACGCAGTATTTT.

The chain recombines TRBV6-4 with TRBJ2-1, with 10 bases that match TRBD2. Germline CDR1 reads MRHNA; CDR2 reads SNTAGT. The CDR3 length is 14 residues. The V gene end was trimmed by 6 bases and the J gene end by 9 bases; junction bases not matched to a gene: 8. The CDR3 DNA sequence: TGTGCCAGCAGCTCACTAGCGGGAAGAGGTGAGCAGTTCTTC. It yields the protein CASSSLAGRGEQFF.

V and J are TRBV7-9 and TRBJ2-5, with 7 nucleotides matching TRBD1. The V segment lost 5 bases and the J segment 5 bases; nucleotides outside the gene matches: 14. CDR1 and CDR2 (germline): SEHNR, FQNEAQ (reference sequence). This CDR3 spans 16 amino acids. CDR3: CASSPVKGAISETQYF. CDR3 DNA sequence: TGTGCCAGCAGCCCCGTAAAGGGGGCAATTTCGGAGACCCAGTACTTC.